This T cell receptor (beta chain) was profiled in a study of human T cells and chemical hapten exposure. In this sample, this clonotype turned up a few times. Its cognate antigen is unknown. Findings of the study overall: Relative to control repertoires, expanded TCRs gave rise to significantly more large CDR3 similarity clusters.

One entry per CDR3 protein, called by TCRdb with MiXCR from the RACE reads. In the table there are some 77,000 distinct CDR3 sequences, 10% of which are singletons. This sample's time point: patch test 1, 2 weeks after DPC sensitization. Treatment meaning: therapeutic diphenylcyclopropenone sensitization with weekly scalp DPC. The study drew its donors from alopecia patients who were 18 to 70 years old and suitable for DPC. The CDR3 runs 14 residues. V gave up 5 bases and J gave up 0 bases, with 8 bases separating them. Germline assignment: CDR1 MNHEY and CDR2 SVGEGT. The TCR was taken from a woman in her forties or fifties with alopecia areata. Some clones in this sample may be carry-over from other donors' samples. The chain couples TRBV6-2 or TRBV6-3 to TRBJ1-3; D may be TRBD1 (6 bases). This material consisted of whole blood, taken in connection with sensitization to the hapten diphenylcyclopropenone (DPC). The CDR3 nucleotides read TGTGCCAGCAGTCGGGACATCTCTGGAAACACCATATATTTT. This sequence encodes CASSRDISGNTIYF.